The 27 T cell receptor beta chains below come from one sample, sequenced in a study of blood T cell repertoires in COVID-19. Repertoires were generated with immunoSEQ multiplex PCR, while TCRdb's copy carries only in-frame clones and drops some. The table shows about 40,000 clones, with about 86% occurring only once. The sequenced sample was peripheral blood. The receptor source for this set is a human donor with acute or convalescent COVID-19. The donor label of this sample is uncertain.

The CDR3 protein is CASSLTQGSHEKLFF. The DNA of the CDR3 is TGTGCCAGCAGTCTGACACAGGGCTCCCATGAAAAACTGTTTTTT. The V call is TRBV28, the J call TRBJ1-4; a possible D gene is TRBD1 (6 bases). Germline CDR1 and CDR2: MDHEN and SYDVKM. The CDR3 extends over 15 amino acids. The ends were cut back, 5 bases at V and 6 bases at J, with 16 bases in the middle.

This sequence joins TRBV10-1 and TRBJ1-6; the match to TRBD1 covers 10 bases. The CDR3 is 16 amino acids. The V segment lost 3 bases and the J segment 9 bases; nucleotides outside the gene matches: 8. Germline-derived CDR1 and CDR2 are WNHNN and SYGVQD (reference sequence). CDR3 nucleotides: TGCGCCAGCAGTGACTCCCTCGGGACAGGGGTTTCACCCCTCCACTTT. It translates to CASSDSLGTGVSPLHF.

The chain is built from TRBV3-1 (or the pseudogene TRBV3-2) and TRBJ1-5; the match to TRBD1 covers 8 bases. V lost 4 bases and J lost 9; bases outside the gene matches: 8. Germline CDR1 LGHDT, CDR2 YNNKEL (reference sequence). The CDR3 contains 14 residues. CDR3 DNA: TGTGCCAGCAGCCTCGGAACAGGGGGACCGCCCCAGCATTTT. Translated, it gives CASSLGTGGPPQHF.

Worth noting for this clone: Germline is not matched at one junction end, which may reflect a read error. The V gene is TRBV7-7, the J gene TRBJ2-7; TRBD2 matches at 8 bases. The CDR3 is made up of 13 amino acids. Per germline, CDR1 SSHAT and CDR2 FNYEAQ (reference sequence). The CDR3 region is CASSLAGGHEQYF. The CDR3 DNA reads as TGTGCTAGCAGCTTGGCGGGGGGACACGAGCAGTACTTC. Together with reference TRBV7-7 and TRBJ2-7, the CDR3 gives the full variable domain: GAGVSQSPRYKVTKRGQDVTLRCDPISSHATLYWYQQALGQGPEFLTYFNYEAQPDKSGLPSDRFSAERPEGSISTLTIQRTEQRDSAMYRCASSLAGGHEQYFGPGTRLTVT.

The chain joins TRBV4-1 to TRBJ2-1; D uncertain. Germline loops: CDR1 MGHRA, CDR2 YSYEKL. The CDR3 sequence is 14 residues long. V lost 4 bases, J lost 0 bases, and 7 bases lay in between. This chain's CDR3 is CASSPRSSYNEQFF. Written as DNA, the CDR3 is TGCGCCAGCAGCCCGAGAAGCTCCTACAATGAGCAGTTCTTC.

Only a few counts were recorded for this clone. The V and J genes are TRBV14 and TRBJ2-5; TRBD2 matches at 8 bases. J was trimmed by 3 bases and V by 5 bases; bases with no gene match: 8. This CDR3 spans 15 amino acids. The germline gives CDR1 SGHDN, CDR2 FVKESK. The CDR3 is CASSSWTSREETQYF. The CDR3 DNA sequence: TGTGCCAGCAGCTCGTGGACTAGCCGAGAAGAGACCCAGTACTTC.

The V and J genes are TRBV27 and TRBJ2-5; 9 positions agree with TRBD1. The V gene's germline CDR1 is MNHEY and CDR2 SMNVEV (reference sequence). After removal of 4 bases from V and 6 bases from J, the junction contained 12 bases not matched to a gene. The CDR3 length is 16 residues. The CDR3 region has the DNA TGTGCCAGCAGTTCGCCTCCGGGACAGGGTGGTCAGACCCAGTACTTC. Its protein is CASSSPPGQGGQTQYF.

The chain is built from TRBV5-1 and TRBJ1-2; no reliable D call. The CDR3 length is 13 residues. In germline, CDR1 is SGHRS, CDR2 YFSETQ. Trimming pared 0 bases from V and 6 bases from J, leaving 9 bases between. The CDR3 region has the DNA TGCGCCAGCAGCTTGGCAGGTGTGGATGGCTACACCTTC. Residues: CASSLAGVDGYTF.

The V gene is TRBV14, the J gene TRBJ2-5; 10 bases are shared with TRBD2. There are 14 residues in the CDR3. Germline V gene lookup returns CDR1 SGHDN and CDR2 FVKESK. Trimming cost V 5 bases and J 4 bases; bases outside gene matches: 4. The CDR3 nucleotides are TGTGCCAGCAGCAGAGTAGCGGGAGGAGAGACCCAGTACTTC. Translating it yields CASSRVAGGETQYF.

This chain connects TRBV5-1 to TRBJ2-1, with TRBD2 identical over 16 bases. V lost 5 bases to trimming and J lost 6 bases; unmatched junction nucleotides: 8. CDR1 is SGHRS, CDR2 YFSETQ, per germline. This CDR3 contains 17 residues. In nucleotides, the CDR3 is TGCGCCAGCAGATACGGGACTAGCGGGAGGGCCCTCAATGAGCAGTTCTTC. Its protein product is CASRYGTSGRALNEQFF.

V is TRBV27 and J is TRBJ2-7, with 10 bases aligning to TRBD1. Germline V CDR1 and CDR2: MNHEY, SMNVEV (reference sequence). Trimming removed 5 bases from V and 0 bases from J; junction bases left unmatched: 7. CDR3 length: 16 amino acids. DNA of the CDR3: TGTGCCAGCAGTCCGGAACGGGACAGGGGCTCCTACGAGCAGTACTTC. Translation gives CASSPERDRGSYEQYF.

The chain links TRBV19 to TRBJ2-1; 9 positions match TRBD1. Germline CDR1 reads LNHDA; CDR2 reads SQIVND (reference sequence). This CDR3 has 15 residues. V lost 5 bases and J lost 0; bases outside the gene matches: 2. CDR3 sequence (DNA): TGTGCCAGTAGTCCGGACAGGGGCTCCTACAATGAGCAGTTCTTC. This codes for CASSPDRGSYNEQFF.

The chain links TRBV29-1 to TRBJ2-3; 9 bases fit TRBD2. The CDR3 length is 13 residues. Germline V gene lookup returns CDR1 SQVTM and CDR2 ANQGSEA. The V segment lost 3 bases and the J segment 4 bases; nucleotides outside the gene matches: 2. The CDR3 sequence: CSVERGGPDTQYF. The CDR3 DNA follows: TGCAGCGTTGAGCGGGGGGGCCCAGATACGCAGTATTTT.

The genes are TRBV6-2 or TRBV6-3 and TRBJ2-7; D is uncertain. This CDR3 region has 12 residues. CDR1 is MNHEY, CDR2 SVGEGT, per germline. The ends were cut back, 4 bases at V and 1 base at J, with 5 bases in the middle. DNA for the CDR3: TGTGCCAGCAGTTCCCTATCCTACGAGCAGTACTTC. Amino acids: CASSSLSYEQYF.

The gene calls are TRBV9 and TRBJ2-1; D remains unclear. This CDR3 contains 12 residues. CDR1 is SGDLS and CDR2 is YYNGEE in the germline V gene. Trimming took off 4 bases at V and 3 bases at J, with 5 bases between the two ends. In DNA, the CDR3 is TGTGCCAGCAGCCCAGACTACAATGAGCAGTTCTTC. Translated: CASSPDYNEQFF.

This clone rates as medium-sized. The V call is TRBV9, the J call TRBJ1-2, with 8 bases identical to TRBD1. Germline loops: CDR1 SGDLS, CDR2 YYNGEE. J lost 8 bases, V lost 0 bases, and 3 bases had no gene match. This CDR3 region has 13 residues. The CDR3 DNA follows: TGTGCCAGCAGCGTAGCGGGACAGGTGGGCTACACCTTC. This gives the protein CASSVAGQVGYTF.

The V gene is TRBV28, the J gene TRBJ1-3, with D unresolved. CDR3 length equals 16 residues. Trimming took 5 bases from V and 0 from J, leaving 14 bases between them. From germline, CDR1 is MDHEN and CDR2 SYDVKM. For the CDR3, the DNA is TGTGCCAGCAGTCGCGCCACAGCTGACTCTGGAAACACCATATATTTT. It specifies CASSRATADSGNTIYF. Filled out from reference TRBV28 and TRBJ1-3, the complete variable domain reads DVKVTQSSRYLVKRTGEKVFLECVQDMDHENMFWYRQDPGLGLRLIYFSYDVKMKEKGDIPEGYSVSREKKERFSLILESASTNQTSMYLCASSRATADSGNTIYFGEGSWLTVV.

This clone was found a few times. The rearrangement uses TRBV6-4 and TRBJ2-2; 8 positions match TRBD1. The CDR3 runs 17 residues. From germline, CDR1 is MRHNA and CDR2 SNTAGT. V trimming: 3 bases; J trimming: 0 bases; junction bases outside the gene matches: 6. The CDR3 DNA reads TGTGCCAGCAGTGAAGTCCCAGGGGGCGCGAACACCGGGGAGCTGTTTTTT. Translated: CASSEVPGGANTGELFF.

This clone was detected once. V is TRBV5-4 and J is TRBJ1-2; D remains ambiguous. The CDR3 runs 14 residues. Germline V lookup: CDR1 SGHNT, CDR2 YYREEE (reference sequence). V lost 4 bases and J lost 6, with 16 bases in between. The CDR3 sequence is CASSRPLTRDGYTF. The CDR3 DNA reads TGTGCCAGCAGCCGCCCTCTGACTCGGGATGGCTACACCTTC. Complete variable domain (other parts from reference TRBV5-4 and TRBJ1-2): ETGVTQSPTHLIKTRGQQVTLRCSSQSGHNTVSWYQQALGQGPQFIFQYYREEENGRGNFPPRFSGLQFPNYSSELNVNALELDDSALYLCASSRPLTRDGYTFGSGTRLTVV.

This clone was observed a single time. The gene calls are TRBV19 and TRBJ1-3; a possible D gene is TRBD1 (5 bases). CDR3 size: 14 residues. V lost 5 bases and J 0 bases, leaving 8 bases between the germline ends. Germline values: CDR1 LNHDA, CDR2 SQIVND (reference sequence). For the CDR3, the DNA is TGTGCCAGTAGTTGGGGCAGCTCTGGAAACACCATATATTTT. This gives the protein CASSWGSSGNTIYF.

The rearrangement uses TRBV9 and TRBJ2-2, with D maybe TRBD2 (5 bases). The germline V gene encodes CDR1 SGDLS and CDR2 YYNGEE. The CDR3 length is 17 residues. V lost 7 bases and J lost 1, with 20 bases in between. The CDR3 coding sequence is TGTGCCAGCTCCGCCCATCCGGGATCAGAGAACACCGGGGAGCTGTTTTTT. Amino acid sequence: CASSAHPGSENTGELFF.

The CDR3 loop is CASSPDFTGELFF. CDR3 DNA sequence: TGTGCCAGCAGCCCGGACTTCACCGGGGAGCTGTTTTTT. The V call is TRBV7-9, the J call TRBJ2-2, with D perhaps matching TRBD2 (5 bases). This CDR3 is built from 13 residues. The germline gives CDR1 SEHNR, CDR2 FQNEAQ (reference sequence). Trimming shortened V by 5 bases and J by 4 bases, and 8 bases separated the two germline ends. Drawing the rest from reference TRBV7-9 and TRBJ2-2, the complete variable domain is DTGVSQNPRHKITKRGQNVTFRCDPISEHNRLYWYRQTLGQGPEFLTYFQNEAQLEKSRLLSDRFSAERPKGSFSTLEIQRTEQGDSAMYLCASSPDFTGELFFGEGSRLTVL.

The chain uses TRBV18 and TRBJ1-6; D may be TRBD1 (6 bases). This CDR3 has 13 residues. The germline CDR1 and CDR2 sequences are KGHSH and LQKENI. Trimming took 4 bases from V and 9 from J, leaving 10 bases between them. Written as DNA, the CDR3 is TGTGCCAGCTCACAGTCAGGGGTTTCACCCCTCCACTTT. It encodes CASSQSGVSPLHF.

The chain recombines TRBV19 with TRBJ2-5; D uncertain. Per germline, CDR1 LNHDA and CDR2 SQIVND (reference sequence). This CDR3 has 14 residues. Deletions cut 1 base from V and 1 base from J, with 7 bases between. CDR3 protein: CASSIGQVQETQYF. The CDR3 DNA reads TGTGCCAGTAGTATAGGGCAGGTCCAAGAGACCCAGTACTTC.

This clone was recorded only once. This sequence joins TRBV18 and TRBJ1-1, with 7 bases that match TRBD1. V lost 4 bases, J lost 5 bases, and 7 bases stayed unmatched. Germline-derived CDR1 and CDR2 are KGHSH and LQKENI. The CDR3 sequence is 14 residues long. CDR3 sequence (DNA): TGTGCCAGCTCACAAACAGGGGCTGGGACTGAAGCTTTCTTT. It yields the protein CASSQTGAGTEAFF.

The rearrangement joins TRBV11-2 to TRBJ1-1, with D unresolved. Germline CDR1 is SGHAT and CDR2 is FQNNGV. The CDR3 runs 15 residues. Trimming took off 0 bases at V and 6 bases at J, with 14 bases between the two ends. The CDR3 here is CASSLDQIRGSEAFF. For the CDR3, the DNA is TGTGCCAGCAGCTTAGATCAGATTAGAGGGTCTGAAGCTTTCTTT.

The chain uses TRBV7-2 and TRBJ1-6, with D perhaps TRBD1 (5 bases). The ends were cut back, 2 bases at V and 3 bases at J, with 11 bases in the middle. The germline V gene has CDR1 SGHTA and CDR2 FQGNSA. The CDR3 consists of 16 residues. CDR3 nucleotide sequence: TGTGCCAGCAGCTTATGGAGGGGAAACTATAATTCACCCCTCCACTTT. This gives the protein CASSLWRGNYNSPLHF.